Each of the 26 T cell receptor beta chains below was sequenced from the same sample in a study of neoadjuvant nivolumab and ipilimumab in lung cancer. This table comes from immunoSEQ multiplex PCR, and its TCRdb copy is limited to in-frame clones, with some not included. The sample has approximately 23,000 clones, approximately 86% seen once. Sequenced material: peripheral blood, taken before neoadjuvant nivolumab, alone or with ipilimumab. The receptor source for this set is an adult with non-small cell lung cancer.

The J gene is TRBJ1-1, the V gene TRBV28; TRBD1 matches 10 bases. The CDR3 covers 13 residues. The germline V gene has CDR1 MDHEN and CDR2 SYDVKM. The trim removed 5 bases at V and 9 bases at J, leaving 6 bases unmatched. The CDR3 DNA reads TGTGCCAGCAGTCTCAGGGACAGGGGAAAAGCTTTCTTT. This sequence encodes CASSLRDRGKAFF.

The V and J genes are TRBV7-6 and TRBJ2-7; 10 bases are shared with TRBD1. Unmatched junction bases numbered 11, after V lost 5 bases and J lost 1 base. The CDR3 extends over 17 amino acids. CDR1 is SGHVS, CDR2 FNYEAQ, per germline. This CDR3 reads CASSLRVGGQGSYEQYF. The CDR3 nucleotides are TGTGCCAGCAGCCTTCGGGTTGGGGGACAGGGGTCCTACGAGCAGTACTTC.

The chain employs TRBV29-1 and TRBJ1-1; D possibly corresponds to TRBD1 (6 bases). Trimming shortened V by 6 bases and J by 4 bases, and 15 bases separated the two germline ends. Germline CDR1 and CDR2: SQVTM and ANQGSEA. The CDR3 has 13 amino acids. CDR3 region: CSVTSQGTTEAFF. CDR3 sequence (DNA): TGCAGCGTGACAAGTCAGGGGACCACTGAAGCTTTCTTT.

Only one count was recorded for this clone. This sequence joins TRBV6-5 and TRBJ1-1; the match to TRBD1 covers 8 bases. This CDR3 has 16 residues. Losses at the gene ends were 4 bases for V and 0 bases for J; bases not matched to a gene: 7. The V gene's germline CDR1 is MNHEY and CDR2 SVGAGI. CDR3 nucleotide sequence: TGTGCCAGCAGTTCCGCAGGGGGCTGGATGAACACTGAAGCTTTCTTT. Translating it yields CASSSAGGWMNTEAFF.

The chain uses TRBV5-1 and TRBJ2-7; 11 bases are a match to TRBD2. This CDR3 contains 16 residues. With 4 bases clipped from V and 2 bases from J, the junction kept 8 bases outside the gene matches. Germline V gives CDR1 SGHRS, CDR2 YFSETQ. The CDR3 region is CASSLPTSGVPYEQYF. CDR3 in DNA: TGCGCCAGCAGCCTTCCGACTAGCGGGGTTCCCTACGAGCAGTACTTC. The entire variable domain, with the rest obtained from reference TRBV5-1 and TRBJ2-7, is as follows: KAGVTQTPRYLIKTRGQQVTLSCSPISGHRSVSWYQQTPGQGLQFLFEYFSETQRNKGNFPGRFSGRQFSNSRSEMNVSTLELGDSALYLCASSLPTSGVPYEQYFGPGTRLTVT.

CDR3 in amino acids: CASSSFRFGNNEQFF. The CDR3 region has the DNA TGTGCCAGCAGCTCGTTCCGGTTCGGCAACAATGAGCAGTTCTTC. The genes are TRBV7-2 and TRBJ2-1, with D unclear. Trimming shortened V by 4 bases and J by 5 bases, and 15 bases separated the two germline ends. CDR3 length: 15 residues. Looked up from germline, CDR1 is SGHTA and CDR2 is FQGNSA.

A single count supports this clone. This chain connects TRBV28 to TRBJ1-5; D is unclear. The V and J ends lost 6 bases and 9 bases respectively, with 12 bases between them. CDR1 and CDR2 (germline): MDHEN, SYDVKM. CDR3 size: 12 residues. The CDR3 nucleotides are TGTGCCAGCAGCCCCGGAGTCGGGCCCCAGCATTTT. Amino acids: CASSPGVGPQHF.

The chain joins TRBV4-3 to TRBJ2-5, with TRBD2 matching 7 bases. Per the germline V gene, CDR1 is LGHNA and CDR2 is YSLEER. The CDR3 runs 12 residues. V shed 0 bases and J 9 bases; nucleotides not matched to a gene: 1. The CDR3 DNA follows: TGCGCCAGCAGCCAAGATCGGGGGGCCCAGTACTTC. It specifies CASSQDRGAQYF.

In this sample, this clone turned up a few times. The CDR3 sequence: CAWSVRRGSLQETQYF. CDR3 coding DNA: TGTGCCTGGAGTGTAAGACGGGGGAGTCTGCAAGAGACCCAGTACTTC. The chain employs TRBV30 and TRBJ2-5, with D maybe TRBD2 (6 bases). The CDR3 has 16 amino acids. Germline values: CDR1 GTSNPN, CDR2 SVGIG (reference sequence). Trimming took 0 bases from V and 2 from J, leaving 16 bases between them.

The V gene is TRBV5-1, the J gene TRBJ2-1, with 12 nucleotides matching TRBD2. The junction had 6 bases not matched to a gene; V was cut back by 4 bases and J by 7 bases. The V gene's germline CDR1 is SGHRS and CDR2 YFSETQ. The CDR3 is 15 amino acids. In DNA form, the CDR3 reads TGCGCCAGCAGCCTAGGACTAGCGGGACGTAATGAGCAGTTCTTC. It translates to CASSLGLAGRNEQFF. Full variable domain (rest looked up from reference TRBV5-1 and TRBJ2-1): KAGVTQTPRYLIKTRGQQVTLSCSPISGHRSVSWYQQTPGQGLQFLFEYFSETQRNKGNFPGRFSGRQFSNSRSEMNVSTLELGDSALYLCASSLGLAGRNEQFFGPGTRLTVL.

This rearrangement joins TRBV25-1 to TRBJ1-4; D not resolved. The V and J ends lost 1 base and 8 bases respectively, with 14 bases between them. This CDR3 region has 15 residues. The germline V gene encodes CDR1 MGHDK and CDR2 SYGVNS. The CDR3 protein is CASSEWGGSTEKLFF. The CDR3, as DNA: TGTGCCAGCAGTGAATGGGGTGGGTCGACCGAAAAACTGTTTTTT.

This sequence joins TRBV7-9 and TRBJ1-5, with D possibly being TRBD1 (5 bases). This CDR3 has 14 amino acids. The V end was cut by 5 bases, the J end by 2 bases, with 10 bases between. CDR1 and CDR2 from the germline V gene are SEHNR and FQNEAQ (reference sequence). This CDR3 is CASSERGGNQPQHF. The CDR3 DNA is TGTGCCAGCAGCGAAAGAGGGGGCAATCAGCCCCAGCATTTT.

This chain links TRBV5-6 with TRBJ1-5; D is ambiguous. The V gene's germline CDR1 is SGHDT and CDR2 YYEEEE. The CDR3 is made up of 13 amino acids. V lost 0 bases to trimming and J lost 5 bases, with 6 bases between them. In DNA form, the CDR3 reads TGTGCCAGCAGCTTGGGTTTAGATCAGCCCCAGCATTTT. Its protein is CASSLGLDQPQHF.

In regard to this clone: Compared with germline, one end of the junction differs, possibly owing to a read error. The chain couples TRBV7-7 to TRBJ2-1; possibly TRBD2 for D (7 bases). The CDR3 is made up of 15 amino acids. CDR1 and CDR2 (germline): SSHAT, FNYEAQ (reference sequence). CDR3 protein: CASSLGGGVANEQFF. The CDR3 bases are TGTGCTAGCAGCTTAGGGGGAGGGGTGGCCAATGAGCAGTTCTTC.

On this clone itself: The junction departs from germline at one end; a sequencing error may be responsible. The gene calls are TRBV2 and TRBJ1-2; TRBD1 aligns across 9 bases. Germline values: CDR1 SNHLY, CDR2 FYNNEI. There are 15 residues in the CDR3. DNA for the CDR3: TGTGCCAGCAGTCCCGACTTCGGGACAGGGTTTGGCAACACCTTC. Its translation is CASSPDFGTGFGNTF.

The chain joins TRBV5-6 to TRBJ2-1, with 10 bases lining up with TRBD2. CDR3 length equals 15 residues. V gave up 4 bases and J gave up 4 bases; unmatched junction bases: 5. Germline V gene data show CDR1 as SGHDT and CDR2 as YYEEEE. This CDR3 reads CASSPVAGGYNEQFF. CDR3 sequence (DNA): TGTGCCAGCAGCCCCGTAGCGGGGGGATACAATGAGCAGTTCTTC.

The chain has TRBV18 and TRBJ2-3; TRBD2 is a possible D gene (5 bases). The CDR3 is 15 residues long. V lost 6 bases to trimming and J lost 5 bases, with 18 bases between them. The germline gives CDR1 KGHSH, CDR2 LQKENI. Here the CDR3 reads CASSYGGQVIDTQYF. CDR3 in DNA: TGTGCCAGCTCTTACGGCGGGCAGGTTATAGATACGCAGTATTTT. The variable domain in full, completed from reference TRBV18 and TRBJ2-3, reads NAGVMQNPRHLVRRRGQEARLRCSPMKGHSHVYWYRQLPEEGLKFMVYLQKENIIDESGMPKERFSAEFPKEGPSILRIQQVVRGDSAAYFCASSYGGQVIDTQYFGPGTRLTVL.

The chain couples TRBV18 to TRBJ1-1, with D maybe TRBD1 (6 bases). Trimming took 1 base from V and 3 from J, leaving 21 bases between them. Germline V CDR1 and CDR2: KGHSH, LQKENI. The CDR3 runs to 18 residues. The CDR3 DNA follows: TGTGCCAGCTCACCACGCCTCGTGCCCTCGACAGGCTACACTGAAGCTTTCTTT. It translates to CASSPRLVPSTGYTEAFF.

The chain links TRBV7-3 to TRBJ2-2, with a possible D match to TRBD1 (5 bases). Germline CDR1 is SGHTA and CDR2 is FQGTGA. CDR3 size: 15 residues. V was shortened by 8 bases and J by 4 bases, with 17 bases between the two germline ends. The CDR3: CASGNVRVPTGELFF. In DNA form, the CDR3 reads TGTGCCAGCGGTAATGTCAGGGTGCCCACCGGGGAGCTGTTTTTT.

This clone was seen only once. The rearrangement links TRBV9 to TRBJ2-7; D call uncertain. V was pared by 2 bases and J by 3 bases, with 9 bases between. Looked up from germline, CDR1 is SGDLS and CDR2 is YYNGEE. The CDR3 runs to 13 residues. The CDR3 bases are TGTGCCAGCAGCGTTGGGTCCAACTACGAGCAGTACTTC. Translating gives CASSVGSNYEQYF.

The chain is built from TRBV19 and TRBJ1-2; 9 nucleotides match TRBD1. The V and J ends lost 7 bases and 8 bases, in that order; junction bases with no gene match: 2. The CDR3 covers 11 residues. Germline V gene sequence: CDR1 LNHDA, CDR2 SQIVND (reference sequence). The chain's CDR3 is CASNTGGGYTF. The CDR3 DNA reads TGTGCCAGTAACACAGGGGGCGGCTACACCTTC.

This CDR3 is CASSRGQVEELFF. The CDR3 region has the DNA TGTGCCAGCAGCCGCGGACAGGTCGAGGAGCTGTTTTTT. The V gene is TRBV6-5, the J gene TRBJ2-2; the match to TRBD1 covers 7 bases. Germline trimming cut 6 bases from V and 10 bases from J; bases unmatched to any gene: 8. CDR1 is MNHEY and CDR2 is SVGAGI in the germline V gene. The CDR3 is 13 residues long.

Relative to its sample, this clone is medium-sized. The chain carries TRBV5-1 and TRBJ2-1, with D uncertain. The CDR3 spans 14 residues. Looked up from germline, CDR1 is SGHRS and CDR2 is YFSETQ. Trimming removed 0 bases from V and 5 bases from J, with 9 bases in between. The CDR3, as DNA: TGCGCCAGCAGCTTGGGAGACAAACACAATGAGCAGTTCTTC. This sequence encodes CASSLGDKHNEQFF.

This clone was observed a few times. V gene TRBV5-5 combines with J gene TRBJ2-7; no clear D gene. There are 15 residues in the CDR3. Between the trimmed V and J ends, which lost 2 bases and 7 bases, there was a span of 19 bases. Per germline, CDR1 SGHKS and CDR2 YYEKEE (reference sequence). The CDR3 DNA follows: TGTGCCAGCAGCTTAGCTCGGTTAGGTTTGGGTGAGCAGTACTTC. Its translation: CASSLARLGLGEQYF. The variable domain in full, completed from reference TRBV5-5 and TRBJ2-7, reads DAGVTQSPTHLIKTRGQQVTLRCSPISGHKSVSWYQQVLGQGPQFIFQYYEKEERGRGNFPDRFSARQFPNYSSELNVNALLLGDSALYLCASSLARLGLGEQYFGPGTRLTVT.

This clone has a single count. This chain links TRBV6-1 with TRBJ2-1; 8 nucleotides match TRBD2. The trim removed 6 bases at V and 8 bases at J, leaving 6 bases unmatched. The CDR3 has 13 amino acids. Per germline, CDR1 MNHNS and CDR2 SASEGT. In nucleotides, the CDR3 is TGTGCCAGCAGCGGGAGGGCCCTCGATGAGCAGTTCTTC. Amino acid sequence: CASSGRALDEQFF.

The chain recombines TRBV4-2 with TRBJ1-4; D not certain. This CDR3 has 13 amino acids. Germline CDR1 is LGHNA and CDR2 is YNFKEQ. Trimming removed 0 bases from V and 5 bases from J, with 4 bases in between. The CDR3: CASSQDGNEKLFF. Written as DNA, the CDR3 is TGTGCCAGCAGCCAAGATGGAAATGAAAAACTGTTTTTT.